This TCR beta chain is drawn from a study of blood T cell repertoires in COVID-19. At the level of the study: COVID-19 samples from acute and convalescent phases originated in the United States, Italy and Spain. Sources were T cells, B-cell-depleted T cells, or PBMCs; the material itself was cDNA or gDNA.

Only in-frame clones appear in the TCRdb table, and some are missing; sequencing was by immunoSEQ multiplex PCR. The table shows approximately 180,000 clones, with roughly 81% occurring only once. V was cut by 0 bases and J by 3 bases, with 12 bases left in between. From germline, CDR1 is SGHRS and CDR2 YFSETQ. There are 15 residues in the CDR3. This TCR was sampled from a woman over 75 with COVID-19, enrolled during active disease. The chain links TRBV5-1 to TRBJ1-2, with D possibly being TRBD1 (5 bases). The sample comprised peripheral blood. The CDR3 protein is CASSLAPTEYYGYTF. CDR3 DNA: TGCGCCAGCAGCTTGGCTCCGACAGAATACTATGGCTACACCTTC.